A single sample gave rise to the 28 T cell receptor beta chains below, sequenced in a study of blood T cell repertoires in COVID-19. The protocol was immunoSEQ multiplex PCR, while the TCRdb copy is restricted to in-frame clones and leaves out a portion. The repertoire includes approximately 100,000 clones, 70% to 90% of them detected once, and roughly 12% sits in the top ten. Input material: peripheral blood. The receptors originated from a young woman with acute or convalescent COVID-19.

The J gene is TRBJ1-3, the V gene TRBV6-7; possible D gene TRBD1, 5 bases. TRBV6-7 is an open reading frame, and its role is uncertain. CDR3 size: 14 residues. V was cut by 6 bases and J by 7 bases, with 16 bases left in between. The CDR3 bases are TGTGCCAGCAGGTGGGGCAGGAAAAGGAACACCATATATTTT. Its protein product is CASRWGRKRNTIYF.

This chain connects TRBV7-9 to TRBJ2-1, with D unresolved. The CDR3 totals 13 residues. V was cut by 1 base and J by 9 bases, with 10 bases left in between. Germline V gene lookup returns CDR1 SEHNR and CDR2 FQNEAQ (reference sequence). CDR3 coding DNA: TGTGCCAGCAGCTTAGGGTACGACACTGAGCAGTTCTTC. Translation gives CASSLGYDTEQFF. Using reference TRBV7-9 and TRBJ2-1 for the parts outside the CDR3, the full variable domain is DTGVSQNPRHKITKRGQNVTFRCDPISEHNRLYWYRQTLGQGPEFLTYFQNEAQLEKSRLLSDRFSAERPKGSFSTLEIQRTEQGDSAMYLCASSLGYDTEQFFGPGTRLTVL.

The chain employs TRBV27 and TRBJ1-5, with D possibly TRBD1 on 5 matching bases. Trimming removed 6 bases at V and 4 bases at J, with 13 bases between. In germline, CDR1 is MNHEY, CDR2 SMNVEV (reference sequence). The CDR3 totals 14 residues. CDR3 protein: CASSPGRGNQPQHF. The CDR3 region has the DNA TGTGCCAGCAGCCCGGGGCGGGGGAATCAGCCCCAGCATTTT.

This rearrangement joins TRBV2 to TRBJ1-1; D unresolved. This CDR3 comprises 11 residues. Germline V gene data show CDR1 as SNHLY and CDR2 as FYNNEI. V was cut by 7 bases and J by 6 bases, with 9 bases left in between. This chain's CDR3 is CASNRGSEAFF. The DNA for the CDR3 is TGTGCCAGCAACCGAGGATCTGAAGCTTTCTTT.

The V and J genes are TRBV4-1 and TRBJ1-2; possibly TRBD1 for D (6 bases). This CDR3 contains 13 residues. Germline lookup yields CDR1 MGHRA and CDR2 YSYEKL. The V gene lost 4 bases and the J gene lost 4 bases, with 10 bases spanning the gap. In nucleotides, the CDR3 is TGCGCCAGCAGCCCGGTACAGGGCTATGGCTACACCTTC. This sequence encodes CASSPVQGYGYTF.

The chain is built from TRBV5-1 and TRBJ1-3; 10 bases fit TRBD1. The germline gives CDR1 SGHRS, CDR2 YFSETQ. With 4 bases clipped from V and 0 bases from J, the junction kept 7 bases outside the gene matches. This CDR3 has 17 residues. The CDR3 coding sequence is TGCGCCAGCAGCCTAACTGGGGACAGGGGCTCTGGAAACACCATATATTTT. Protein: CASSLTGDRGSGNTIYF.

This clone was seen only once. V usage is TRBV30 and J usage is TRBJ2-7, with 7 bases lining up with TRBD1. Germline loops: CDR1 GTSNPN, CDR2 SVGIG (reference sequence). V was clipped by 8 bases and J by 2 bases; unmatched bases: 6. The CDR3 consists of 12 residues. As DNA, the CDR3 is TGTGCCCTACAGGGGTCACCCTACGAGCAGTACTTC. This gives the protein CALQGSPYEQYF.

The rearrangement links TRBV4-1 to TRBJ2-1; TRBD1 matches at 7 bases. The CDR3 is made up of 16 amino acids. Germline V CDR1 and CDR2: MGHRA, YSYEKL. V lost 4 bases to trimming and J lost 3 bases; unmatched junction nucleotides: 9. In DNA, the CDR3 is TGCGCCAGCAGCCGATTCTCCGGGACAGTCTACAATGAGCAGTTCTTC. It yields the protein CASSRFSGTVYNEQFF.

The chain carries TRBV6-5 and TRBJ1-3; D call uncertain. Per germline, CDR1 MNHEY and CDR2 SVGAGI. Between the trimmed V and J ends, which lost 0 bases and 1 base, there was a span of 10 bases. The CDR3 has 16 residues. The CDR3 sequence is CASSYSVVQSGNTIYF. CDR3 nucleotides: TGTGCCAGCAGTTACTCGGTGGTTCAGTCTGGAAACACCATATATTTT.

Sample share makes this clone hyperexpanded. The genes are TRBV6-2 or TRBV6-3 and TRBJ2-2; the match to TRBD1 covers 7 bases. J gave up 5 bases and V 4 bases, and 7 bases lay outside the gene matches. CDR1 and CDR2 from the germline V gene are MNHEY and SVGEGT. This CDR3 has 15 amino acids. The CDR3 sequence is CASSSPPRGTGELFF. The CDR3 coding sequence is TGTGCCAGCAGTTCTCCCCCCAGGGGGACCGGGGAGCTGTTTTTT.

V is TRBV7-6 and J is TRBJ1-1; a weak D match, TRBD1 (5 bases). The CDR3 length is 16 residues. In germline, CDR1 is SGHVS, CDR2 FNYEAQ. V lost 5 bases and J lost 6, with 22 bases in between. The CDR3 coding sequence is TGTGCCAGCAGCCCTACCCAGGTAGGACAAAGCTCTGAAGCTTTCTTT. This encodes CASSPTQVGQSSEAFF.

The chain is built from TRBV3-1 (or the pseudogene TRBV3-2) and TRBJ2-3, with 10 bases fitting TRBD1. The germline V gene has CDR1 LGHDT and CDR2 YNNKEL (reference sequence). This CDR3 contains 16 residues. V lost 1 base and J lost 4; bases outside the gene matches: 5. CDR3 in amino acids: CASSQGDRGVADTQYF. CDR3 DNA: TGTGCCAGCAGCCAAGGGGACAGGGGAGTAGCAGATACGCAGTATTTT.

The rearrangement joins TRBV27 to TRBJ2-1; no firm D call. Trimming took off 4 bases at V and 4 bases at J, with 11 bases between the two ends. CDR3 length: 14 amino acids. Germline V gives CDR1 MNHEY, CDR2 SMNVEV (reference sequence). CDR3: CASSSAGPYNEQFF. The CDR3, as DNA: TGTGCCAGCAGTTCGGCAGGCCCTTACAATGAGCAGTTCTTC.

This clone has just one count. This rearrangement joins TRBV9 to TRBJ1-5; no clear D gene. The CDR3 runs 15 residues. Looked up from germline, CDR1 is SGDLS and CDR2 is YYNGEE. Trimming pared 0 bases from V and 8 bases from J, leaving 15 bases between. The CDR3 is CASSVGERSLEPQHF. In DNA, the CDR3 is TGTGCCAGCAGCGTAGGGGAGAGGAGTTTGGAGCCCCAGCATTTT.

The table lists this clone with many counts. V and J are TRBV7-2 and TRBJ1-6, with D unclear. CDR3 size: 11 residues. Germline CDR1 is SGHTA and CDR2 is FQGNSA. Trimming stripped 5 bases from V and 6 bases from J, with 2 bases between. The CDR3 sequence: CASSLNSPLHF. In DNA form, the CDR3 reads TGTGCCAGCAGCCTTAATTCACCCCTCCACTTT.

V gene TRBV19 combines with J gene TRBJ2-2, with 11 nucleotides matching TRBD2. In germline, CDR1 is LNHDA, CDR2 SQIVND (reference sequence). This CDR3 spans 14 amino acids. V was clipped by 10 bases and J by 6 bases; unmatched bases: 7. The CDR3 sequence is CATTSGGNPGELFF. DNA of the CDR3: TGTGCCACTACTAGCGGGGGTAATCCCGGGGAGCTGTTTTTT. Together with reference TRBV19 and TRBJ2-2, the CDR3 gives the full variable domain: DGGITQSPKYLFRKEGQNVTLSCEQNLNHDAMYWYRQDPGQGLRLIYYSQIVNDFQKGDIAEGYSVSREKKESFPLTVTSAQKNPTAFYLCATTSGGNPGELFFGEGSRLTVL.

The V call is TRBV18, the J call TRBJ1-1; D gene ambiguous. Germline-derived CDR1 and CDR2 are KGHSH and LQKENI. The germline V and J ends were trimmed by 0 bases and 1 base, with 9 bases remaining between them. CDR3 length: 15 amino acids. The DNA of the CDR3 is TGTGCCAGCTCACCACCGGAGATGGGGAACACTGAAGCTTTCTTT. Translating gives CASSPPEMGNTEAFF.

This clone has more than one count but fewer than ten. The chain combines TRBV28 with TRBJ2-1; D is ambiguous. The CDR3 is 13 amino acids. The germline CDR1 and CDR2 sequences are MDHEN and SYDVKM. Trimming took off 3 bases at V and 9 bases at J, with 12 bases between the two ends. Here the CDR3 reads CASSFRSSGEQFF. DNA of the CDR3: TGTGCCAGCAGTTTTCGGTCTAGTGGTGAGCAGTTCTTC.

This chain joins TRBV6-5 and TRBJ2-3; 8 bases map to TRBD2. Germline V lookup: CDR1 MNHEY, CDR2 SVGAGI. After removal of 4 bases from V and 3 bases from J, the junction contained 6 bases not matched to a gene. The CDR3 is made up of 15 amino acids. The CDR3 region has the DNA TGTGCCAGCAGTTCCCGACTAGCGTCGACAGATACGCAGTATTTT. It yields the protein CASSSRLASTDTQYF.

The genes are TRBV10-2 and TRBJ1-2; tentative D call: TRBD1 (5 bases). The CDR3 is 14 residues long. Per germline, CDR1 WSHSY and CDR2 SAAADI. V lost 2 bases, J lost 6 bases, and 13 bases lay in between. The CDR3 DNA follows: TGCGCCAGCAGTGAGGCAGGGCCTCGAGATGGCTACACCTTC. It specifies CASSEAGPRDGYTF.

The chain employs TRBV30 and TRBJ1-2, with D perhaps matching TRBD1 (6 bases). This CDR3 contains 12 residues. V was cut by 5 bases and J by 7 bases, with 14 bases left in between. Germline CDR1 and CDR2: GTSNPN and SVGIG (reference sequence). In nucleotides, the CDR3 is TGTGCCTGGTCTGTACAGGGTTTTGGCTACACCTTC. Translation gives CAWSVQGFGYTF.

The CDR3 coding sequence is TGTGCCAGTAGTATCGGCCGGGGGGCTGGTTACGAGCAGTACTTC. This sequence encodes CASSIGRGAGYEQYF. The rearrangement joins TRBV19 to TRBJ2-7, with D possibly being TRBD2 (7 bases). V shed 3 bases and J shed 4 bases, with 16 bases lying between them. The CDR3 length is 15 residues. Germline values: CDR1 LNHDA, CDR2 SQIVND (reference sequence).

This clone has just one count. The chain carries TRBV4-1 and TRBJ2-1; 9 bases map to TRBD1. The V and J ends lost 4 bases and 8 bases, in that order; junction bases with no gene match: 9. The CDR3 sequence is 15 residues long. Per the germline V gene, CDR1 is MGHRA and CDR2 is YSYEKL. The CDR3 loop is CASSPRDRVMHEQFF. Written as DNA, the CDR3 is TGCGCCAGCAGCCCCCGGGACAGGGTTATGCATGAGCAGTTCTTC.

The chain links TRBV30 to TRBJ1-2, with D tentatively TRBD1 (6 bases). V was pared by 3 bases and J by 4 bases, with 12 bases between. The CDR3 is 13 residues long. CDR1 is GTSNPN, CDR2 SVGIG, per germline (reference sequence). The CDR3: CAWSSDRSYGYTF. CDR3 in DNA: TGTGCCTGGAGCTCCGACAGGAGCTATGGCTACACCTTC.

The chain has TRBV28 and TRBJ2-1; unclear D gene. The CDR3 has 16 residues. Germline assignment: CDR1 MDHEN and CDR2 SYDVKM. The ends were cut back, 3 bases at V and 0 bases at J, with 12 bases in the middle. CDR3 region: CASSFGSWSSYNEQFF. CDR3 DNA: TGTGCCAGCAGTTTTGGCAGTTGGAGCTCCTACAATGAGCAGTTCTTC.

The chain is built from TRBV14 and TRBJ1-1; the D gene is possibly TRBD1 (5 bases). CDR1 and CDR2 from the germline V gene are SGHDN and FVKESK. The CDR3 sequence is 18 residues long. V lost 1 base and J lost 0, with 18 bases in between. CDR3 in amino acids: CASSQGFQTQGMNTEAFF. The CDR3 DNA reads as TGTGCCAGCAGCCAAGGGTTTCAGACTCAGGGTATGAACACTGAAGCTTTCTTT.

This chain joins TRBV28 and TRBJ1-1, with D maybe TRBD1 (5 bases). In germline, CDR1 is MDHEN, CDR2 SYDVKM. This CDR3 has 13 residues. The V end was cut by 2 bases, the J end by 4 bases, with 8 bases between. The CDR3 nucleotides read TGTGCCAGCAGTTTAGGCAGGGTCACTGAAGCTTTCTTT. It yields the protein CASSLGRVTEAFF.

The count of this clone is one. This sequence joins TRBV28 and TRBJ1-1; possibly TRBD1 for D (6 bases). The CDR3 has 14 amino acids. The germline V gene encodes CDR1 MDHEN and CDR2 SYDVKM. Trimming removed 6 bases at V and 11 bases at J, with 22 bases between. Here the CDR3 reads CASSWPTGTAYAFF. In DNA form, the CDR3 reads TGTGCCAGCAGCTGGCCGACAGGCACGGCGTATGCTTTCTTT.